The 6 T cell receptor beta chains below come from one sample, sequenced in a study of TIL therapy for anti-PD-1-resistant metastatic lung cancer. This was the immunoSEQ v3 assay. The method was immunoSEQ multiplex PCR; TCRdb's version includes in-frame clones alone and lacks a portion of them. The table lists approximately 60,000 clones, less than 85% of them singletons, with about 2% in the top ten. Time point meaning: pre-treatment sample, taken before nivolumab and TIL therapy. The sequenced sample was blood, obtained at baseline. These receptors were taken from a person aged 25 to 85 with non-small cell lung cancer.

V and J are TRBV6-6 and TRBJ2-2; 7 bases are shared with TRBD1. Germline lookup yields CDR1 MNHNY and CDR2 SVGAGI (reference sequence). J gave up 0 bases and V 3 bases, and 4 bases lay outside the gene matches. This CDR3 is 16 amino acids long. DNA for the CDR3: TGTGCCAGCAGTTATCGGGACAGCACGAACACCGGGGAGCTGTTTTTT. Protein: CASSYRDSTNTGELFF.

This chain joins TRBV5-6 and TRBJ2-7; D is undetermined. In germline, CDR1 is SGHDT, CDR2 YYEEEE. This CDR3 has 14 residues. V lost 0 bases and J 2 bases, leaving 9 bases between the germline ends. CDR3 amino acids: CASSLVSSPYEQYF. The CDR3 DNA reads as TGTGCCAGCAGCTTGGTGTCCAGTCCCTACGAGCAGTACTTC.

V and J are TRBV6-6 and TRBJ1-1; 10 bases fit TRBD1. V lost 5 bases and J lost 3; bases outside the gene matches: 6. This CDR3 region has 15 residues. Germline V gives CDR1 MNHNY, CDR2 SVGAGI (reference sequence). As DNA, the CDR3 is TGTGCCAGCAGTAGCCGCGGACAGGGGGACACTGAAGCTTTCTTT. This encodes CASSSRGQGDTEAFF.

The chain employs TRBV15 and TRBJ2-1; unclear D gene. Germline values: CDR1 LNHNV, CDR2 YYDKDF (reference sequence). The CDR3 totals 12 residues. Deletions cut 5 bases from V and 8 bases from J, with 10 bases between. In DNA, the CDR3 is TGTGCCACCAGCCGTAGAGTCGATGAGCAGTTCTTC. Encoded protein: CATSRRVDEQFF.

The CDR3 region is CASRRQENTGELFF. The CDR3 region has the DNA TGTGCCAGCCGACGACAGGAGAACACCGGGGAGCTGTTTTTT. This chain uses TRBV6-4 with TRBJ2-2, with a possible D match to TRBD1 (6 bases). CDR1 and CDR2 from the germline V gene are MRHNA and SNTAGT. V was shortened by 8 bases and J by 1 base, with 11 bases between the two germline ends. CDR3 length: 14 amino acids.

The genes are TRBV9 and TRBJ1-2; tentative D call: TRBD1 (6 bases). Trimming took off 0 bases at V and 4 bases at J, with 16 bases between the two ends. This CDR3 is built from 16 residues. Germline CDR1 reads SGDLS; CDR2 reads YYNGEE. The CDR3 coding sequence is TGTGCCAGCAGCGTAGGAGGCAAACAGGGAGGCTATGGCTACACCTTC. Amino acids: CASSVGGKQGGYGYTF.